This T cell receptor (beta chain) derives from a study of blood T cell repertoires in COVID-19. The method was immunoSEQ multiplex PCR; TCRdb's version includes in-frame clones alone and lacks a portion of them. The table has around 300,000 clones, around 86% seen once. This clone was observed once. Looked up from germline, CDR1 is SGDLS and CDR2 is YYNGEE. The CDR3 is made up of 16 amino acids. J lost 4 bases, V lost 4 bases, and 8 bases had no gene match. This receptor was taken from a woman aged 30 to 39 with active or convalescent COVID-19. Material: peripheral blood. J is TRBJ1-1 and V is TRBV9; TRBD1 matches 12 bases. DNA of the CDR3: TGTGCCAGCAGCCCCGGGACAGGGGGCGCGGTCACTGAAGCTTTCTTT. Amino acids: CASSPGTGGAVTEAFF. The variable domain in full, with the rest retrieved from reference TRBV9 and TRBJ1-1, is DSGVTQTPKHLITATGQRVTLRCSPRSGDLSVYWYQQSLDQGLQFLIQYYNGEERAKGNILERFSAQQFPDLHSELNLSSLELGDSALYFCASSPGTGGAVTEAFFGQGTRLTVV.